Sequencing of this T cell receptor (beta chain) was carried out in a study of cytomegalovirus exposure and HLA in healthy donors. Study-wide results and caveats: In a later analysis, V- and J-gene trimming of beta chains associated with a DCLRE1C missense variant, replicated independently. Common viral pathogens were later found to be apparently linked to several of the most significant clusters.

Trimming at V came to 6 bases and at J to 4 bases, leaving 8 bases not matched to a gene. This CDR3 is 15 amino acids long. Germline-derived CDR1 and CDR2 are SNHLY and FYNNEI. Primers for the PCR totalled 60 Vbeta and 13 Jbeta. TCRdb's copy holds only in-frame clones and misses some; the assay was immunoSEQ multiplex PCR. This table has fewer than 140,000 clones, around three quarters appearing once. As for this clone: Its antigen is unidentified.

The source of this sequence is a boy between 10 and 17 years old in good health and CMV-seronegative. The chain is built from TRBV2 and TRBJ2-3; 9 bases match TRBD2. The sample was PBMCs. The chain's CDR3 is CASSRPGGGADTQYF. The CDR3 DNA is TGTGCCAGCAGCCGACCGGGCGGGGGGGCAGATACGCAGTATTTT.